These 5 T cell receptor delta chains were sequenced from one sample in a study of gamma-delta chains in newborns, infants, children (dated by TCRdb to the late 2010s). Sequencing used an Illumina MiSeq. In TCRdb, clones were called once more from the public reads by CATT, and rows of identical DNA were later combined. The sample yields 5,500 to 7,500 delta-chain clones; 11% were counted once. Approximately 7.1% of the sample is held by the ten biggest clonotypes. The sequencing input was blood. The receptors were gathered from a child who was a newborn, infant or young child, either healthy, febrile or measles-vaccinated (not recorded which).

V and J are TRDV2 and TRDJ1; 11 bases line up with TRDD3. Looked up from germline, CDR1 is GEAIGNYY and CDR2 is EKD. V was clipped by 4 bases and J by 2 bases; unmatched bases: 8. CDR3 length: 16 amino acids. In DNA, the CDR3 is TGTGCCTGTGATCCGCTGGGGGATACTGGGACCGATAAACTCATCTTT. This translates into CACDPLGDTGTDKLIF.

The rearrangement uses TRDV2 and TRDJ2, with TRDD3 identical over 13 bases. The V gene end was trimmed by 4 bases and the J gene end by 0 bases; junction bases not matched to a gene: 4. This CDR3 has 17 amino acids. Germline assignment: CDR1 GEAIGNYY and CDR2 EKD. CDR3 DNA: TGTGCCTGTGAGGCACTGGGGGATACGCCTTTGACAGCACAACTCTTCTTT. This codes for CACEALGDTPLTAQLFF.

The chain couples TRDV2 to TRDJ3; D is ambiguous. The germline V gene has CDR1 GEAIGNYY and CDR2 EKD. The CDR3 contains 16 residues. Trimming pared 3 bases from V and 0 bases from J, leaving 8 bases between. CDR3 DNA: TGTGCCTGTGACCCCCCTAGCTCCTGGGACACCCGACAGATGTTTTTC. This sequence encodes CACDPPSSWDTRQMFF.

In regard to this clone: Germline is not matched at one junction end, which may reflect a read error. The sample contains more than one DNA sequence encoding this CDR3. The V call is TRDV2, the J call TRDJ3; 11 bases agree with TRDD3. The germline CDR1 and CDR2 sequences are GEAIGNYY and EKD. The CDR3 runs to 19 residues. For the CDR3, the DNA is TGCGCCTGTGACACTGGGGGATATCAACCGACCTGGGACACCCGACAGATGTTTTTC. Amino acid sequence: CACDTGGYQPTWDTRQMFF.

Turning to this clone: The junction and the germline gene differ at one end; a read error may be behind it. V usage is TRDV2 and J usage is TRDJ1; D is perhaps TRDD3 (5 bases). Here the J gene was assigned by germline matching of the DNA, as TCRdb has none. Germline V CDR1 and CDR2: GEAIGNYY, EKD. CDR3 length equals 17 residues. The CDR3 nucleotides are TGTGCCTTTGACACATGTGGGGAGAAGACATACACCGATAAACTCATCTTT. It yields the protein CAFDTCGEKTYTDKLIF.